These 30 T cell receptor beta chains were all obtained from the same sample, sequenced in a study of T cells in Graves' hyperthyroidism and ophthalmopathy. The TCR beta CDR3 regions underwent amplification using RNA transcripts as the source. Researchers ran a first-round RT-PCR on the TCR CDR3 using the HTBI primer set. From the multiplex PCR reads, TCRdb called clonotypes with MiXCR, one entry per CDR3 protein. The data contain some 320,000 distinct CDR3 sequences, around 15% of them seen just once; the ten biggest clones take up 34%. Input material: blood. These receptor sequences come from a woman in her thirties or forties with Graves' ophthalmopathy.

This clonotype occurred a few times. The chain carries TRBV7-2 and TRBJ2-5; 10 bases line up with TRBD1. Trimming removed 5 bases from V and 0 bases from J; junction bases left unmatched: 6. The CDR3 extends over 16 amino acids. Per germline, CDR1 SGHTA and CDR2 FQGNSA. CDR3 DNA sequence: TGTGCCAGCAGCCAGACAGGGGGCACATACCAAGAGACCCAGTACTTC. It yields the protein CASSQTGGTYQETQYF.

The rearrangement joins TRBV10-3 to TRBJ2-4; 9 nucleotides line up with TRBD1. V trimming: 5 bases; J trimming: 8 bases; junction bases outside the gene matches: 7. The CDR3 loop spans 14 amino acids. Per the germline V gene, CDR1 is ENHRY and CDR2 is SYGVKD. CDR3 nucleotide sequence: TGTGCCATCAGTACAGGACAGGGGTTCGACATTCAGTACTTC. As protein: CAISTGQGFDIQYF.

The chain employs TRBV11-2 and TRBJ1-4, with D unresolved. Germline loops: CDR1 SGHAT, CDR2 FQNNGV. This CDR3 is 13 amino acids long. V lost 2 bases and J lost 7, with 8 bases in between. CDR3 loop: CASSLMAGEKLFF. DNA of the CDR3: TGTGCCAGCAGCTTAATGGCGGGTGAAAAACTGTTTTTT.

The chain employs TRBV29-1 and TRBJ2-7; 7 bases match TRBD1. Germline lookup yields CDR1 SQVTM and CDR2 ANQGSEA. V lost 7 bases and J lost 6; bases outside the gene matches: 6. The CDR3 sequence is 11 residues long. The CDR3 here is CSGGQAAEQYF. The CDR3 DNA sequence: TGCAGCGGAGGACAGGCCGCCGAGCAGTACTTC.

This clonotype was detected ten times or more. The V call is TRBV11-2, the J call TRBJ2-5; unclear D gene. Trimming left V 2 bases short and J 3 bases short, with 7 bases between. There are 13 residues in the CDR3. Germline CDR1 is SGHAT and CDR2 is FQNNGV. As DNA, the CDR3 is TGTGCCAGCAGCTTATCCCTCAAAGAGACCCAGTACTTC. Protein: CASSLSLKETQYF.

This clonotype was recorded at least ten times. The rearrangement links TRBV6-1 to TRBJ1-1; 10 bases map to TRBD1. The trim removed 6 bases at V and 10 bases at J, leaving 5 bases unmatched. The CDR3 loop spans 12 amino acids. Germline CDR1 and CDR2: MNHNS and SASEGT. The DNA for the CDR3 is TGTGCCAGCAGCGGGACAGGGGAGGGAGCTTTCTTT. Residues: CASSGTGEGAFF.

This clonotype was found many times. The V and J genes are TRBV12-3 or TRBV12-4 and TRBJ2-7, with a weak D call TRBD1 (6 bases). This CDR3 has 13 amino acids. V lost 5 bases to trimming and J lost 3 bases, with 11 bases between them. The CDR3: CASSPDSNYEQYF. The CDR3 coding sequence is TGTGCCAGCAGTCCGGACAGTAACTACGAGCAGTACTTC.

This clonotype appeared many times. V usage is TRBV27 and J usage is TRBJ2-7, with 7 bases aligning to TRBD1. Germline CDR1 and CDR2: MNHEY and SMNVEV (reference sequence). There are 14 residues in the CDR3. The J segment lost 1 base and the V segment lost 4 bases, leaving 4 bases of the junction unmatched. Here the CDR3 DNA reads TGTGCCAGCAGTTCGACAGGGCCTTCCTACGAGCAGTACTTC. Translation: CASSSTGPSYEQYF.

This clonotype was observed at least ten times. The chain is built from TRBV19 and TRBJ1-5; 9 nucleotides align to TRBD1. Germline-derived CDR1 and CDR2 are LNHDA and SQIVND (reference sequence). V shed 6 bases, J shed 6 bases, and the junction held 6 bases outside the gene matches. The CDR3 contains 14 residues. CDR3 nucleotides: TGTGCCAGTAGCGGAGGACAGGGGAGTCAGCCCCAGCATTTT. Its protein is CASSGGQGSQPQHF. The whole variable domain, remainder taken from reference TRBV19 and TRBJ1-5, is DGGITQSPKYLFRKEGQNVTLSCEQNLNHDAMYWYRQDPGQGLRLIYYSQIVNDFQKGDIAEGYSVSREKKESFPLTVTSAQKNPTAFYLCASSGGQGSQPQHFGDGTRLSIL.

This clonotype was seen at least ten times. The V and J genes are TRBV10-3 and TRBJ2-5; D gene unclear. CDR1 is ENHRY, CDR2 SYGVKD, per germline. The CDR3 has 13 amino acids. The V and J ends lost 8 bases and 2 bases respectively, with 12 bases between them. CDR3 nucleotide sequence: TGTGCCATCCGTAGAGACCTTCAAGAGACCCAGTACTTC. Amino acids: CAIRRDLQETQYF.

With regard to this clonotype: A much larger clonotype is one base distant, so this may be a read error. CDR3 in DNA: TGTGCCAGCAGACTAGGGGAACAGGGTCTAACCTACAATGAGCAGTTGTTC. It is translated as CASRLGEQGLTYNEQLF. This chain connects TRBV28 to TRBJ2-1, with a possible D match to TRBD1 (6 bases). Looked up from germline, CDR1 is MDHEN and CDR2 is SYDVKM. There are 17 residues in the CDR3.

The J gene is TRBJ1-2, the V gene TRBV6-1; D might be TRBD1 (6 bases). Per germline, CDR1 MNHNS and CDR2 SASEGT. Trimming cost V 2 bases and J 8 bases, with 15 bases left between them. This CDR3 has 14 residues. The CDR3 protein is CASSEIGGIGGYTF. CDR3 DNA: TGTGCCAGCAGTGAAATAGGGGGGATTGGCGGCTACACCTTC.

This clonotype was detected a few times. The chain uses TRBV7-9 and TRBJ2-7; perhaps TRBD2 as D (6 bases). Trimming pared 3 bases from V and 6 bases from J, leaving 15 bases between. This CDR3 spans 14 amino acids. From germline, CDR1 is SEHNR and CDR2 FQNEAQ (reference sequence). DNA for the CDR3: TGTGCCAGCAGCTTGGAGGGGATTTTGGGCGAGCAGTACTTC. It yields the protein CASSLEGILGEQYF.

This clonotype was picked up a small number of times. This chain uses TRBV27 with TRBJ2-7; a weak D match, TRBD2 (6 bases). Trimming took 3 bases from V and 5 from J, leaving 11 bases between them. Germline V gene sequence: CDR1 MNHEY, CDR2 SMNVEV (reference sequence). The CDR3 length is 13 residues. For the CDR3, the DNA is TGTGCCAGCAGTTTCAGTGGGGGGAACGAGCAGTACTTC. Residues: CASSFSGGNEQYF.

At least ten counts were recorded for this clonotype. This rearrangement joins TRBV2 to TRBJ2-5; D unresolved. V gave up 5 bases and J gave up 7 bases, with 14 bases separating them. The CDR3 contains 13 residues. Germline CDR1 is SNHLY and CDR2 is FYNNEI. CDR3 sequence reads: CASSFTSPSTQYF. CDR3 sequence (DNA): TGTGCCAGCAGTTTCACCAGTCCATCGACCCAGTACTTC.

In its sample, this clonotype was seen many times. This chain joins TRBV15 and TRBJ1-1; the D gene is possibly TRBD1 (5 bases). Per germline, CDR1 LNHNV and CDR2 YYDKDF (reference sequence). The CDR3 contains 13 residues. The V and J ends lost 7 bases and 5 bases respectively, with 14 bases between them. This CDR3 is CATKGQRGTEAFF. The CDR3 DNA follows: TGTGCCACCAAGGGGCAACGAGGGACTGAAGCTTTCTTT.

This clonotype was counted many times. The chain uses TRBV6-6 and TRBJ1-5; D is undetermined. Germline V gene data show CDR1 as MNHNY and CDR2 as SVGAGI (reference sequence). The V end was cut by 2 bases, the J end by 0 bases, with 8 bases between. This CDR3 region has 15 residues. The CDR3 sequence is CASSYGQFSNQPQHF. DNA for the CDR3: TGTGCCAGCAGTTACGGGCAGTTTAGCAATCAGCCCCAGCATTTT.

This clonotype showed up many times. V is TRBV7-9 and J is TRBJ2-1; 7 nucleotides align to TRBD2. Germline V lookup: CDR1 SEHNR, CDR2 FQNEAQ (reference sequence). The CDR3 covers 15 residues. The J segment lost 6 bases and the V segment lost 5 bases, leaving 10 bases of the junction unmatched. The CDR3 region has the DNA TGTGCCAGCAGCCTGACTAGCTCATACGGCAATGAGCAGTTCTTC. It encodes CASSLTSSYGNEQFF. Together with reference TRBV7-9 and TRBJ2-1, the CDR3 gives the full variable domain: DTGVSQNPRHKITKRGQNVTFRCDPISEHNRLYWYRQTLGQGPEFLTYFQNEAQLEKSRLLSDRFSAERPKGSFSTLEIQRTEQGDSAMYLCASSLTSSYGNEQFFGPGTRLTVL.

The chain recombines TRBV5-6 with TRBJ1-1; tentative D call: TRBD1 (5 bases). The CDR3 extends over 12 amino acids. The V gene lost 3 bases and the J gene lost 10 bases, with 13 bases spanning the gap. CDR1 is SGHDT and CDR2 is YYEEEE in the germline V gene. CDR3: CASSWGGKGAFF. The CDR3, as DNA: TGTGCCAGCAGCTGGGGGGGGAAGGGAGCTTTCTTT.

CDR3: CASSQDLVGGAYEQYF. CDR3 sequence (DNA): TGTGCCAGCAGCCAAGATCTTGTCGGGGGGGCCTACGAGCAGTACTTC. The rearrangement joins TRBV3-1 to TRBJ2-7; TRBD2 agrees at 8 bases. CDR1 and CDR2 from the germline V gene are LGHDT and YNNKEL (reference sequence). Losses at the gene ends were 0 bases for V and 2 bases for J; bases not matched to a gene: 6. The CDR3 runs 16 residues.

This clonotype was observed at least ten times. This sequence joins TRBV12-3 or TRBV12-4 and TRBJ2-3; perhaps TRBD2 as D (6 bases). V was shortened by 0 bases and J by 5 bases, with 12 bases between the two germline ends. This CDR3 has 15 amino acids. CDR3: CASSLAGWGVDTQYF. As DNA, the CDR3 is TGTGCCAGCAGTTTAGCGGGATGGGGGGTAGATACGCAGTATTTT.

The V call is TRBV29-1, the J call TRBJ2-1, with 8 bases fitting TRBD2. J was trimmed by 14 bases and V by 5 bases; bases with no gene match: 17. The germline CDR1 and CDR2 sequences are SQVTM and ANQGSEA. The CDR3 totals 14 residues. CDR3 nucleotide sequence: TGCAGCGTTTTCCGGGGGGGGAGTATTTCCGAGAAGTTCTTC. It is translated as CSVFRGGSISEKFF.

This clonotype was detected a few times. The rearrangement joins TRBV14 to TRBJ2-7, with a possible D match to TRBD2 (5 bases). The germline V gene has CDR1 SGHDN and CDR2 FVKESK. V gave up 4 bases and J gave up 6 bases, with 13 bases separating them. This CDR3 comprises 13 residues. DNA of the CDR3: TGTGCCAGCAGCCCCCGGGCGGGCTTCGAGCAGTACTTC. Its protein product is CASSPRAGFEQYF.

The sample holds a few counts of this clonotype. This rearrangement joins TRBV28 to TRBJ1-6; possibly TRBD1 for D (6 bases). Trimming stripped 1 base from V and 9 bases from J, with 10 bases between. CDR1 MDHEN and CDR2 SYDVKM come from the germline V gene. This CDR3 has 14 amino acids. Here the CDR3 reads CASSLSQGGSPLHF. The CDR3 DNA is TGTGCCAGCAGTTTATCACAGGGAGGTTCACCCCTCCACTTT.

This clonotype has at least ten counts. The junction and the germline gene differ at one end; a read error may be behind it. The CDR3 here is CASSEGQGMGSPLHF. In DNA, the CDR3 is TGTGCCAGCAGCGAAGGACAGGGGATGGGGTCACCCCTCCACTTT. The chain has TRBV2 and TRBJ1-6, with 9 bases matching TRBD1. This CDR3 comprises 15 residues. In germline, CDR1 is SNHLY, CDR2 FYNNEI. The whole variable domain, filled in from reference TRBV2 and TRBJ1-6, reads EPEVTQTPSHQVTQMGQEVILRCVPISNHLYFYWYRQILGQKVEFLVSFYNNEISEKSEIFDDQFSVERPDGSNFTLKIRSTKLEDSAMYFCASSEGQGMGSPLHFGNGTRLTVT.

This clonotype was counted many times. The chain combines TRBV28 with TRBJ1-2; 10 bases align to TRBD1. CDR1 is MDHEN, CDR2 SYDVKM, per germline. V lost 3 bases, J lost 4 bases, and 5 bases stayed unmatched. The CDR3 covers 15 residues. For the CDR3, the DNA is TGTGCCAGCAGTTTGGGACAGGGGCACGGCTATGGCTACACCTTC. It encodes CASSLGQGHGYGYTF.

This clonotype was recorded many times. This chain uses TRBV29-1 with TRBJ2-1, with TRBD1 as a possible D gene (6 bases). The CDR3 covers 13 residues. Germline CDR1 is SQVTM and CDR2 is ANQGSEA. Deletions cut 6 bases from V and 5 bases from J, with 14 bases between. The CDR3 region has the DNA TGCAGCGTCCGGGACATTAGGAACAATGAGCAGTTCTTC. Translated: CSVRDIRNNEQFF.

This clonotype was detected only a few times. The chain has TRBV3-1 and TRBJ2-3; D may be TRBD2 (7 bases). CDR3 size: 17 residues. V shed 3 bases and J shed 5 bases, with 21 bases lying between them. Germline loops: CDR1 LGHDT, CDR2 YNNKEL (reference sequence). CDR3 sequence: CASSQDRLARSRDTQYF. The CDR3 region has the DNA TGTGCCAGCAGCCAGGACAGACTAGCTCGGTCGAGAGATACGCAGTATTTT.

This clonotype was picked up many times. This chain links TRBV19 with TRBJ2-1, with 9 bases matching TRBD2. V shed 3 bases, J shed 4 bases, and the junction held 13 bases outside the gene matches. This CDR3 spans 18 amino acids. The V gene's germline CDR1 is LNHDA and CDR2 SQIVND (reference sequence). The CDR3 sequence is CASSIRATLAGPYNEQFF. The CDR3 region has the DNA TGTGCCAGTAGTATTAGGGCCACCCTAGCGGGACCTTACAATGAGCAGTTCTTC.

This clonotype was detected only a few times. The chain carries TRBV2 and TRBJ1-1; D uncertain. Trimming removed 7 bases at V and 5 bases at J, with 14 bases between. The CDR3 sequence is 13 residues long. CDR1 and CDR2 (germline): SNHLY, FYNNEI. The CDR3 DNA reads as TGTGCCAGCACTCGGACCGTGGGGACTGAAGCTTTCTTT. It codes for CASTRTVGTEAFF.